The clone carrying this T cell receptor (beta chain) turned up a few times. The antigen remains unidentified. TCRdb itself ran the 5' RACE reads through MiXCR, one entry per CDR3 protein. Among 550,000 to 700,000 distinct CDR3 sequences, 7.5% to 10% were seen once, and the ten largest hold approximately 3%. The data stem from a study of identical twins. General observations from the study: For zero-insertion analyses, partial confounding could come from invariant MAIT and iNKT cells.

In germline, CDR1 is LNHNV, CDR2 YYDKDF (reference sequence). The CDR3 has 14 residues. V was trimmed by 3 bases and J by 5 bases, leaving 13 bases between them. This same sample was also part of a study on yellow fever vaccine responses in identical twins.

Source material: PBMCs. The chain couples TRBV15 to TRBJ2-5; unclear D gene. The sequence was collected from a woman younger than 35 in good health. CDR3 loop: CATSSSGRTETQYF. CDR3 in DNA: TGTGCCACCAGCAGTTCGGGCAGAACGGAGACCCAGTACTTC.